These 2 T cell receptor beta chains were all obtained from the same sample, sequenced in a study of vaccination and CD4 T cells after COVID-19. Treatment of the sample: roughly ten-day PBMC culture with coronavirus spike peptide pools or control peptides (ViraFEST assay). Cultured CD4+ T cell DNA underwent sequencing with the Oncomine TCR Beta short-read assay. TCRdb fed the PCR reads into MiXCR, producing one record per CDR3 protein. Seen here are around 10,000 distinct CDR3 sequences, about a third observed once, and the top ten hold 7.5% to 9%. No antigens are known for them. Specimen: CD4+ T cells from blood, cultured in vitro. These TCRs come from a human donor who had recovered from COVID-19.

The chain carries TRBV20-1 and TRBJ2-1; 13 bases are a match to TRBD2. This CDR3 has 14 amino acids. Losses at the gene ends were 5 bases for V and 6 bases for J; bases not matched to a gene: 4. The germline V gene has CDR1 DFQATT and CDR2 SNEGSKA (reference sequence). For the CDR3, the DNA is TGCAGTGCTCCCACTAGCGGGGGGGCCAATGAGCAGTTCTTC. It translates to CSAPTSGGANEQFF.

This clonotype appeared a few times. The chain recombines TRBV20-1 with TRBJ1-1; 8 bases are a match to TRBD1. CDR3 size: 13 residues. The ends lost 7 bases at V and 2 bases at J; junction bases unmatched: 6. From germline, CDR1 is DFQATT and CDR2 SNEGSKA (reference sequence). CDR3 region: CSVEGQGNTEAFF. The CDR3 DNA reads as TGCAGTGTGGAAGGACAGGGAAACACTGAAGCTTTCTTT.